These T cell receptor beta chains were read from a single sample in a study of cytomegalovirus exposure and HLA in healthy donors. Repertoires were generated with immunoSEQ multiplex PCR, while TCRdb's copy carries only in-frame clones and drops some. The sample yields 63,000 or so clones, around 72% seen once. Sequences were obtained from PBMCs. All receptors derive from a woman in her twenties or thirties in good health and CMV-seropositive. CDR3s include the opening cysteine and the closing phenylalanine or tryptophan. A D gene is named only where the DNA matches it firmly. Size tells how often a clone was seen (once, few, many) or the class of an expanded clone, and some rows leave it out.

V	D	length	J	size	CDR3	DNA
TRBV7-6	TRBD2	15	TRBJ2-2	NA	CASSSSGRADGELFF	TGTGCCAGCAGCTCTAGCGGGAGGGCCGACGGGGAGCTGTTTTTT
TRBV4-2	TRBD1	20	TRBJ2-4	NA	CASSQGGTGILSVAKNIQYF	TGTGCCAGCAGCCAAGGAGGGACAGGGATATTGTCCGTGGCCAAAAACATTCAGTACTTC
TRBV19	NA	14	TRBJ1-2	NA	CASSIGGPNYGYTF	TGTGCCAGTAGTATCGGCGGGCCTAACTATGGCTACACCTTC
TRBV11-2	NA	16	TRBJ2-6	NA	CASSLSGLSGANVLTF	TGTGCCAGCAGCTTGAGCGGCCTCTCTGGGGCCAACGTCCTGACTTTC
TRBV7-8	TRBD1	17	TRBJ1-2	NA	CASSLAGQVPFNYGYTF	TGTGCCAGCAGCTTAGCGGGACAGGTGCCCTTCAACTATGGCTACACCTTC
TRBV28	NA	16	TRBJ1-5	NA	CASSLGWAGGNQPQHF	TGTGCCAGCAGTTTAGGTTGGGCAGGGGGCAATCAGCCCCAGCATTTT
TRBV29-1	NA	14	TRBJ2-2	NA	CSVGVGTPTGELFF	TGCAGCGTTGGTGTAGGGACTCCTACCGGGGAGCTGTTTTTT
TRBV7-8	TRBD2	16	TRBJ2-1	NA	CASSRQTSGRWNEQFF	TGTGCCAGCAGCCGGCAAACTAGCGGGAGGTGGAATGAGCAGTTCTTC
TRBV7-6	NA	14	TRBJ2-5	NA	CASSLNVGRETQYF	TGTGCCAGCAGCTTAAATGTGGGGAGAGAGACCCAGTACTTC
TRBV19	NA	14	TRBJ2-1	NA	CASKIMSSYNEQFF	TGTGCCAGTAAAATTATGAGCTCCTACAATGAGCAGTTCTTC
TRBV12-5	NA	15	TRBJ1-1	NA	CASGLVAGENTEAFF	TGTGCTAGTGGTTTGGTCGCCGGGGAGAACACTGAAGCTTTCTTT
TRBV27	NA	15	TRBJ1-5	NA	CASSLSAGLDQPQHF	TGTGCCAGCAGTTTATCCGCCGGCCTAGATCAGCCCCAGCATTTT
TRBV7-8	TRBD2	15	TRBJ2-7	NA	CASSLGRGLADEQYF	TGTGCCAGCAGCTTAGGGCGGGGACTAGCCGACGAGCAGTACTTC
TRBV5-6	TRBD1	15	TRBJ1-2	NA	CASSPQGTGDYGYTF	TGTGCCAGCAGCCCACAAGGGACAGGGGATTATGGCTACACCTTC
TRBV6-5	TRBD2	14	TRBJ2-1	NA	CASKLAGGDNEQFF	TGTGCCAGCAAACTAGCGGGGGGGGACAATGAGCAGTTCTTC
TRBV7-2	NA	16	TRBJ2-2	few	CASSLDRGIVTGELFF	TGTGCCAGCAGCTTAGACCGAGGGATAGTCACCGGGGAGCTGTTTTTT
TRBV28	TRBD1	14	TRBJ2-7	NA	CASSLGRGLGEQYF	TGTGCCAGCAGTTTAGGCAGGGGGCTGGGCGAGCAGTACTTC
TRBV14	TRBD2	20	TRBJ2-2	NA	CASSQDPRVGGRENTGELFF	TGTGCCAGCAGCCAAGATCCAAGGGTCGGCGGGAGGGAGAACACCGGGGAGCTGTTTTTT
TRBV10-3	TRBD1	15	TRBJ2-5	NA	CAISEYTGVRETQYF	TGTGCCATCAGTGAGTACACAGGGGTGAGGGAGACCCAGTACTTC
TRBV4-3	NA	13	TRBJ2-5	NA	CASSRGLSGTQYF	TGCGCCAGCAGCCGAGGCTTATCGGGGACCCAGTACTTC
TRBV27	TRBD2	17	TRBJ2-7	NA	CASSLRTTSGRAYEQYF	TGTGCCAGCAGTCTACGGACCACTAGCGGGAGGGCCTACGAGCAGTACTTC
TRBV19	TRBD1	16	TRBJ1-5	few	CASSKGQGNSNQPQHF	TGTGCCAGTAGTAAAGGACAGGGGAATAGCAATCAGCCCCAGCATTTT
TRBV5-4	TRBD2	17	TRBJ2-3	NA	CASSSGTSGRNTDTQYF	TGTGCCAGCAGCTCAGGGACTAGCGGCAGAAACACAGATACGCAGTATTTT
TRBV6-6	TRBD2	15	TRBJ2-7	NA	CASSFTSGVSYEQYF	TGTGCCAGCAGTTTCACTAGCGGGGTCTCCTACGAGCAGTACTTC
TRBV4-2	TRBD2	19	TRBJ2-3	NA	CASSQTEVVGSGFTDTQYF	TGTGCCAGCAGCCAAACGGAGGTCGTAGGTAGCGGGTTCACAGATACGCAGTATTTT
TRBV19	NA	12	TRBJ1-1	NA	CASSIQGTEAFF	TGTGCCAGTAGTATCCAGGGGACTGAAGCTTTCTTT
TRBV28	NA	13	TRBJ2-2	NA	CASSLIRTGELFF	TGTGCCAGCAGTTTAATCAGAACCGGGGAGCTGTTTTTT
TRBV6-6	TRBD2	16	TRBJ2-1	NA	CASELAGGPSGNEQFF	TGTGCCAGCGAGCTAGCGGGAGGGCCCTCAGGGAATGAGCAGTTCTTC
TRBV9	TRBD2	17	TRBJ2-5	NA	CASSPTGTSGIRETQYF	TGTGCCAGCAGCCCTACCGGGACTAGCGGGATTCGAGAGACCCAGTACTTC
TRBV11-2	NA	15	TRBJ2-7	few	CASSLGGSIAYEQYF	TGTGCCAGCAGCTTAGGGGGCTCTATTGCCTACGAGCAGTACTTC
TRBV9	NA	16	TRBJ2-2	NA	CASSVGPSRNTGELFF	TGTGCCAGCAGCGTAGGGCCTAGCAGGAACACCGGGGAGCTGTTTTTT
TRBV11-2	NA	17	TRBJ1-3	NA	CASSLGRQARGGNTIYF	TGTGCCAGCAGCTTAGGTCGACAGGCCCGGGGTGGAAACACCATATATTTT
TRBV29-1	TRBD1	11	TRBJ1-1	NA	CSVARDREAFF	TGCAGCGTTGCACGGGACAGGGAAGCTTTCTTT
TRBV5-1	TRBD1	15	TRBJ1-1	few	CATRQGANMNTEAFF	TGCGCCACGAGACAGGGGGCTAACATGAACACTGAAGCTTTCTTT
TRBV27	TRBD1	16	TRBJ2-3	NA	CASSSRDRKSTDTQYF	TGTGCCAGCAGTTCCCGGGACAGGAAAAGCACAGATACGCAGTATTTT
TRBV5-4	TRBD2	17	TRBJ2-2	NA	CASSLGLAGGSTGELFF	TGTGCCAGCAGCTTGGGCCTAGCGGGAGGTAGTACCGGGGAGCTGTTTTTT
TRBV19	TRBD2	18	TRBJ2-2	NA	CASGGGLAGGPKVGELFF	TGTGCCAGTGGAGGAGGGCTAGCGGGAGGGCCGAAGGTCGGGGAGCTGTTTTTT
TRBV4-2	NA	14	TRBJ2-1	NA	CASSQDGGWNEQFF	TGTGCCAGCAGCCAAGATGGCGGGTGGAATGAGCAGTTCTTC
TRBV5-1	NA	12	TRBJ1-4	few	CASSPGGEKLFF	TGCGCCAGCAGCCCCGGGGGTGAAAAACTGTTTTTT
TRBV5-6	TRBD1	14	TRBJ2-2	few	CASSPDRGTGELFF	TGTGCCAGCTCGCCGGACAGGGGAACCGGGGAGCTGTTTTTT
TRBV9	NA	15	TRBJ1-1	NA	CASSVEGLSLREAFF	TGTGCCAGCAGCGTAGAGGGGTTATCCCTCCGGGAAGCTTTCTTT
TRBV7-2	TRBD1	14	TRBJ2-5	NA	CASSLETGQKTQYF	TGTGCCAGCAGCTTAGAGACAGGGCAGAAGACCCAGTACTTC
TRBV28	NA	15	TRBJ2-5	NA	CASSLSGLSQETQYF	TGTGCCAGCAGTTTGTCGGGACTCTCACAAGAGACCCAGTACTTC
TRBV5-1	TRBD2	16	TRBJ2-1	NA	CASSFTSGNMYNEQFF	TGCGCCAGCAGCTTCACTAGCGGGAATATGTACAATGAGCAGTTCTTC
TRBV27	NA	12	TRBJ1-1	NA	CASSSVNTEAFF	TGTGCCAGCAGTTCGGTAAACACTGAAGCTTTCTTT
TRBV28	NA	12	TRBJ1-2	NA	CASSYRVGRYTF	TGTGCCAGCAGTTACAGGGTCGGACGCTACACCTTC
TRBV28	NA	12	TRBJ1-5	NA	CASSPLAPPQHF	TGTGCCAGCAGTCCCCTGGCCCCGCCCCAGCATTTT
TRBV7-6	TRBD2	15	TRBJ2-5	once	CASSRTGTRQETQYF	TGTGCCAGCAGTAGGACCGGGACTAGGCAAGAGACCCAGTACTTC